These 3 T cell receptor beta chains originate from one sample sequenced in a study of CXCR3-negative and CXCR3-positive naive CD8 T cells. General observations from the study: More hydrophobic TRB CDR3s occurred in CXCR3-positive than in CXCR3-negative naive cells.

The method, 5' RACE with UMI labels, was used to prepare the TRB cDNA libraries. TCRdb derives one entry per CDR3 protein from the 5' RACE reads, leaving out DNA. In all, the sample yields more than 100,000 distinct CDR3 sequences. The antigens for these receptors are not known. Sequencing was performed on naive CXCR3+ CD8+ T cells from blood. Described subset: CD45RO-CCR7+CD27+CD95- naive CD8+ T cells expressing CXCR3 (TNR3+). The receptor set was obtained from a human donor in good health. Some clones in this sample may be carry-over from other donors' samples.

CDR3 residues: CASSSPDRGEQYF. This chain joins TRBV13 and TRBJ2-7; absent DNA, TCRdb's TRBD1 call cannot be checked. Germline CDR1 PRHDT, CDR2 FYEKMQ (reference sequence). The CDR3 covers 13 residues. Variable domain in full (rest from reference TRBV13 and TRBJ2-7): AAGVIQSPRHLIKEKRETATLKCYPIPRHDTVYWYQQGPGQDPQFLISFYEKMQSDKGSIPDRFSAQQFSDYHSELNMSSLELGDSALYFCASSSPDRGEQYFGPGTRLTVT.

The chain's CDR3 is CAGSQVSLSARNGELFF. The chain uses TRBV4-2 and TRBJ2-2; TCRdb's D gene call, TRBD2, goes unchecked for lack of DNA. CDR1 is LGHNA, CDR2 YNFKEQ, per germline. The CDR3 runs to 17 residues.

The chain employs TRBV12-3 or TRBV12-4 and TRBJ2-3; with no DNA, the TCRdb D assignment of TRBD2 cannot be verified. The CDR3 runs 13 residues. The CDR3 reads CASRPDAGDTQYF.